The clone carrying this T cell receptor (beta chain) has a count of ten or more. Antigen unknown. The sample is drawn from a study of T cells in Graves' hyperthyroidism and ophthalmopathy. Overall study results and limits: Blood shared most expanded thyroid clonotypes above 0.001.

Amplified TCR beta CDR3 regions came from RNA transcripts. The HTBI primer set served for first-round RT-PCR of the TCR CDR3. In TCRdb, the multiplex PCR reads were re-called with MiXCR into one record per CDR3 protein. The sample has approximately 300,000 distinct CDR3 sequences; approximately 15% are singletons. Pregnant or lactating patients were excluded, as were those with uncontrolled infection or other autoimmune disease. Every diagnosis used clinical symptoms, serum thyroxine and TRAb, thyroid ultrasound and orbital computed tomography. Sequencing was done on a sample of blood. This TCR derives from a woman aged 60-70 years with Graves' ophthalmopathy.

The CDR3 DNA follows: TGTGCCAGCAGTCGGTACAGGGCTGGCACTGAAGCTTTCTTT. This encodes CASSRYRAGTEAFF. The chain links TRBV13 to TRBJ1-1, with a tentative D call TRBD1 (6 bases). Per the germline V gene, CDR1 is PRHDT and CDR2 is FYEKMQ (reference sequence). Trimming left V 6 bases short and J 4 bases short, with 15 bases between. This CDR3 region has 14 residues. The full variable domain, completed using reference TRBV13 and TRBJ1-1, is AAGVIQSPRHLIKEKRETATLKCYPIPRHDTVYWYQQGPGQDPQFLISFYEKMQSDKGSIPDRFSAQQFSDYHSELNMSSLELGDSALYFCASSRYRAGTEAFFGQGTRLTVV.